A selection of T cell receptor beta chains follows, all from one sample in a study of metastatic and nonmetastatic thyroid tumors. TCRdb re-called the PCR reads with MiXCR. The sample consists of approximately 90,000 clones, around 9.2% of them appearing once. The sample consisted of blood. The receptors originated from a female donor with papillary thyroid cancer or a benign thyroid nodule (not recorded which). Some clones in this sample may be carry-over from other donors' samples. The CDR3 runs from the conserved cysteine through the conserved F or W. The order of the fields is J gene, D gene, clone size, V gene, CDR3 DNA, CDR3 protein. A D gene is named only where the DNA matches it firmly. Clone size is given for some rows only: seen once, a few or many times, or a class if the clone is expanded.

J: TRBJ1-5
D: NA
size: many
V: TRBV3-1
DNA: TGTGCCAGCAGCCAAGATGGTTTTAGTCAGCCCCAGCATTTT
CDR3: CASSQDGFSQPQHF

J: TRBJ1-1
D: NA
size: many
V: TRBV20-1
DNA: TGCAGTGCTGGAGTCCCTCAGAACACTGAAGCTTTCTTT
CDR3: CSAGVPQNTEAFF

J: TRBJ2-5
D: NA
size: NA
V: TRBV11-2
DNA: TGTGCCAGCAGCACGGACCGGTGGGAGACCCAGTACTTC
CDR3: CASSTDRWETQYF

J: TRBJ2-7
D: NA
size: NA
V: TRBV19
DNA: TGTGGGTCCGGGGTTGTACCAAACGAGCAGTACTTC
CDR3: CGSGVVPNEQYF

J: TRBJ1-6
D: NA
size: many
V: TRBV2
DNA: TGTGCCAGCAGTGATGAGAGGCGCGGAGGAGGTTCACCCCTCCACTTT
CDR3: CASSDERRGGGSPLHF

J: TRBJ1-2
D: TRBD1
size: many
V: TRBV24-1
DNA: TGTGCCACCAGTGGGACACAGGGGGCTGACTATGGCTACACCTTC
CDR3: CATSGTQGADYGYTF

J: TRBJ2-2
D: NA
size: many
V: TRBV2
DNA: TGTGCCAGCAGTCCTAGTGGAGGGACGAACACCGGGGAGCTGTTTTTT
CDR3: CASSPSGGTNTGELFF

J: TRBJ2-5
D: NA
size: NA
V: TRBV6-1
DNA: TGTGCCAGCAGTGAAGTGGGCGGGACGGAGACCCAGTACTTC
CDR3: CASSEVGGTETQYF

J: TRBJ2-1
D: NA
size: many
V: TRBV3-1
DNA: TGTGCCAGCAGCCAACCCTTCTCCGCTGAGCAGTTCTTC
CDR3: CASSQPFSAEQFF

J: TRBJ1-2
D: TRBD1
size: many
V: TRBV28
DNA: TGTGCCAGCAGTTTAGGGACAGGGGGATATGGCTACACCTTC
CDR3: CASSLGTGGYGYTF

J: TRBJ1-2
D: NA
size: many
V: TRBV9
DNA: TGTGCCAGCAGCGTAGACAGAGACTATGGCTACACCTTC
CDR3: CASSVDRDYGYTF

J: TRBJ1-3
D: NA
size: many
V: TRBV12-3/TRBV12-4
DNA: TGTGCCAGCAGGGGATCTGACAGGGGAAACACCATATATTTT
CDR3: CASRGSDRGNTIYF

J: TRBJ2-1
D: NA
size: many
V: TRBV10-3
DNA: TGTGCCGCAGGGTACGAGCTCGGGAATGAGCAGTTCTTC
CDR3: CAAGYELGNEQFF

J: TRBJ1-5
D: NA
size: NA
V: TRBV20-1
DNA: TGCAGTGCTAGAGAAATCACCGGGGGCGTAGGTCAGCCCCAGCATTTT
CDR3: CSAREITGGVGQPQHF

J: TRBJ2-3
D: TRBD2
size: many
V: TRBV5-1
DNA: TGCGCCAGCAGCTCTACCGGGACCCCCGGGAGGACAGATACGCAGTATTTT
CDR3: CASSSTGTPGRTDTQYF

J: TRBJ1-4
D: TRBD1
size: NA
V: TRBV20-1
DNA: TGCAGTGCTAGAGGGCAGGGGGCTGCGCTGGGGAAACTGTTTTTT
CDR3: CSARGQGAALGKLFF

J: TRBJ1-2
D: NA
size: many
V: TRBV19
DNA: TGTGCCAGTAGCCGACCGGACTATGGCTACACCTTC
CDR3: CASSRPDYGYTF

J: TRBJ2-7
D: TRBD1
size: many
V: TRBV6-2/TRBV6-3
DNA: TGTGCCAGCAGTTACGGCCGGACAGGGGTCGAGCAGTACTTC
CDR3: CASSYGRTGVEQYF

J: TRBJ1-2
D: NA
size: many
V: TRBV20-1
DNA: TGCAGTGCTAGAGCTGGCAGGCCGGAGGGCTCTGGCTACACCTTC
CDR3: CSARAGRPEGSGYTF

J: TRBJ2-7
D: NA
size: many
V: TRBV5-1
DNA: TGCGCCAGCAGCGCGGGGTGGGAGCAGTACTTC
CDR3: CASSAGWEQYF

J: TRBJ1-3
D: TRBD1
size: NA
V: TRBV27
DNA: TGTGCCAGCAGCCAGACAGGGCGCTCCGGAAACACCATATATTTT
CDR3: CASSQTGRSGNTIYF

J: TRBJ2-5
D: NA
size: many
V: TRBV5-4
DNA: TGTGCCAGCAGCTTGGCTGGTCAGCAAGAGACCCAGTACTTC
CDR3: CASSLAGQQETQYF

J: TRBJ2-6
D: NA
size: NA
V: TRBV19
DNA: TGTGCCAGTAGTATAGGGGGATCTGGGGCCAACGTCATTACTTTC
CDR3: CASSIGGSGANVITF

J: TRBJ2-2
D: NA
size: many
V: TRBV18
DNA: TGTGCCAGCTCACCGCCGAGGCCCGGGGAGCTGTTTTTT
CDR3: CASSPPRPGELFF

J: TRBJ1-2
D: NA
size: many
V: TRBV7-9
DNA: TGTGCCAGCAGCTTAGGTGGGCAGGAGTATGGCTACACCTTC
CDR3: CASSLGGQEYGYTF

J: TRBJ1-2
D: TRBD1
size: many
V: TRBV6-2/TRBV6-3
DNA: TGTGCCAGCACCCCGACAGGGGAGTACTATGGCTACACCTTC
CDR3: CASTPTGEYYGYTF

J: TRBJ2-2
D: NA
size: many
V: TRBV6-4
DNA: TGTGCCAGCAGTGACTCGACCCAGGGATCGCTGTTTTTT
CDR3: CASSDSTQGSLFF

J: TRBJ2-3
D: NA
size: many
V: TRBV7-3
DNA: TGTGCCAGCAGTACAGGGATAGCAGATACGCAGTATTTT
CDR3: CASSTGIADTQYF

J: TRBJ1-4
D: TRBD1
size: many
V: TRBV6-1
DNA: TGTGCCAGCAAATTACAGGGGGCAACTAATGAAAAACTGTTTTTT
CDR3: CASKLQGATNEKLFF

J: TRBJ2-1
D: NA
size: many
V: TRBV20-1
DNA: TGCAGCCCAGGCGGGCTCGGCTACAATGAGCAGTTCTTC
CDR3: CSPGGLGYNEQFF

J: TRBJ1-3
D: NA
size: many
V: TRBV28
DNA: TGTGCCAGCAGTTTAAAAAGAAACACCATATATTTT
CDR3: CASSLKRNTIYF

J: TRBJ2-7
D: TRBD1
size: many
V: TRBV5-5
DNA: TGTGCCAGCAAAAGACAGGGATCCTACGAGCAGTACTTC
CDR3: CASKRQGSYEQYF

J: TRBJ1-6
D: NA
size: many
V: TRBV28
DNA: TGTGCCAGCACCCTGGGGAGGGGCAATTCACCCCTCCACTTT
CDR3: CASTLGRGNSPLHF

J: TRBJ2-7
D: NA
size: many
V: TRBV27
DNA: TGTGCCAGCAGTTTATCGACTCCTCCGGGGGCCTACGAGCAGTACTTC
CDR3: CASSLSTPPGAYEQYF

J: TRBJ1-2
D: NA
size: many
V: TRBV6-1
DNA: TGTGCCAGCACCACGAGTGGAATCTATGGCTACACCTTC
CDR3: CASTTSGIYGYTF

J: TRBJ2-3
D: TRBD1
size: many
V: TRBV4-2
DNA: TGTGCCAGCAGCCGTTCCTCAGGGGGCGTCACAGATACGCAGTATTTT
CDR3: CASSRSSGGVTDTQYF

J: TRBJ2-7
D: NA
size: many
V: TRBV30
DNA: TGTGCCTGGAGTACAAGTCCGCCAAAATACGAGCAGTACTTC
CDR3: CAWSTSPPKYEQYF

J: TRBJ2-3
D: TRBD2
size: many
V: TRBV6-1
DNA: TGTGCCAGTCATCGGGGGGGCAAGGATACGCAGTATTTT
CDR3: CASHRGGKDTQYF

J: TRBJ1-6
D: NA
size: many
V: TRBV6-1
DNA: TGTGCCACCAGGACAAGCTCCTATAATTCACCCCTCCACTTT
CDR3: CATRTSSYNSPLHF

J: TRBJ2-3
D: TRBD2
size: many
V: TRBV19
DNA: TGTGCCAGTAGTATAGAGCTAGCGGGGGGTGTGGATACGCAGTATTTT
CDR3: CASSIELAGGVDTQYF

J: TRBJ2-5
D: NA
size: few
V: TRBV5-1
DNA: TGCGCCAGTTCGGACTACCAAGAGACCCAGTACTTC
CDR3: CASSDYQETQYF

J: TRBJ2-7
D: NA
size: many
V: TRBV5-1
DNA: TGCGCCAGCAGCCCCGACAGAGAACTCTACGAGCAGTACTTC
CDR3: CASSPDRELYEQYF

J: TRBJ1-5
D: NA
size: many
V: TRBV7-2
DNA: TGTGCCAGCAGCTTATCTAGCAATCAGCCCCAGCATTTT
CDR3: CASSLSSNQPQHF

J: TRBJ1-2
D: TRBD1
size: many
V: TRBV28
DNA: TGTGCCAGTCATACCGGGGACAGGGGGAATGGCTACACCTTC
CDR3: CASHTGDRGNGYTF

J: TRBJ1-1
D: TRBD1
size: many
V: TRBV11-1
DNA: TGTGCCAGCAGCATAGCGGGATTGGGACAGGGGAACACTGAAGCTTTCTTT
CDR3: CASSIAGLGQGNTEAFF

J: TRBJ2-5
D: TRBD1
size: NA
V: TRBV20-1
DNA: TGCAGTCGACAGGGGGCGTCGGAGACCCAGTACTTC
CDR3: CSRQGASETQYF

J: TRBJ2-3
D: TRBD2
size: many
V: TRBV9
DNA: TGTGCCAGCAGTCCTAGCGGGGAGGATACGCAGTATTTT
CDR3: CASSPSGEDTQYF

J: TRBJ2-3
D: NA
size: NA
V: TRBV10-3
DNA: TGTGCCATCAGTGATGGGGGGCGCACAGATACGCAGTATTTT
CDR3: CAISDGGRTDTQYF

J: TRBJ1-2
D: NA
size: many
V: TRBV11-2
DNA: TGTGCCAGCAGCCTTCCTGGTAACTATGGCTACACCTTC
CDR3: CASSLPGNYGYTF

J: TRBJ2-1
D: TRBD1
size: many
V: TRBV9
DNA: TGTGCCAGCAGCGTAGCCGGGACAGGGTACAATGAGCAGTTCTTC
CDR3: CASSVAGTGYNEQFF

J: TRBJ2-2
D: NA
size: once
V: TRBV5-1
DNA: TGCGCCAGCGCCACGGGACGGGCCCTAAGCACCGGGGAGCTGTTTTTT
CDR3: CASATGRALSTGELFF

J: TRBJ2-5
D: NA
size: many
V: TRBV29-1
DNA: TGCAGCGTCGGGGGGCTAGAGACCCAGTACTTC
CDR3: CSVGGLETQYF

J: TRBJ1-3
D: NA
size: many
V: TRBV5-1
DNA: TGCGCCAGCAGCTTGTCGGGGGGCGGTATATATGGAAACACCATATATTTT
CDR3: CASSLSGGGIYGNTIYF

J: TRBJ1-1
D: TRBD1
size: many
V: TRBV2
DNA: TGTGCCAGCAGTGACCCGACAGGGGTCCGAACTGAAGCTTTCTTT
CDR3: CASSDPTGVRTEAFF

J: TRBJ2-7
D: TRBD2
size: many
V: TRBV28
DNA: TGTGCCACCCGCTCTAGCGGGGGTAGCTACGAGCAGTACTTC
CDR3: CATRSSGGSYEQYF

J: TRBJ2-7
D: NA
size: many
V: TRBV12-3/TRBV12-4
DNA: TGTGCCAGCAGCCAGAGCGGCGCCGGAGGCGAGCAGTACTTC
CDR3: CASSQSGAGGEQYF